This T cell receptor beta chain was captured in a study of monozygotic twins with cystic fibrosis. TCRdb keeps only in-frame clones here, not all; method: immunoSEQ multiplex PCR. The data show fewer than 20,000 clones, 97% seen once. Germline assignment: CDR1 MNHEY and CDR2 SMNVEV (reference sequence). The CDR3 length is 13 residues. The ends were cut back, 11 bases at V and 4 bases at J, with 18 bases in the middle. The chain employs TRBV27 and TRBJ2-7; D may match TRBD1 or TRBD2 (5 bases each). Sequencing used blood. The source of this sequence is a woman younger than 45 with cystic fibrosis. For the CDR3, the DNA is TGTGCCGCTGGTTCAGGGTTAGCGTACGAGCAGTACTTC. It specifies CAAGSGLAYEQYF.